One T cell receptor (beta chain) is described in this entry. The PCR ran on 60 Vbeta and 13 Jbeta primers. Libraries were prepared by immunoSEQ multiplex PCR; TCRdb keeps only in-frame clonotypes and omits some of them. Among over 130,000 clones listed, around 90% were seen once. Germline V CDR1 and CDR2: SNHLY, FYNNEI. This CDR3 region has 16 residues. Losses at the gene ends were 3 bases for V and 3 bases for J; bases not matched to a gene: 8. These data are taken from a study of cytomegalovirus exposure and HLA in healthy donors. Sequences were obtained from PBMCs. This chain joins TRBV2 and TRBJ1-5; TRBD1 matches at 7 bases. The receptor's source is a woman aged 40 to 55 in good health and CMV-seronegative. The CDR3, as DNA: TGTGCCAGCAGTGAGCCGAGACAGGGAGCCAATCAGCCCCAGCATTTT. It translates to CASSEPRQGANQPQHF.